This section outlines one T cell receptor (beta chain) sequence together with its context. This sample is part of a study of beta chain features in type 1 diabetes. Study-level information: All samples together contributed 90 million to 110 million sorted cells for examination.

There are 15 residues in the CDR3. Germline CDR1 and CDR2: SGDLS and YYNGEE. After removal of 2 bases from V and 6 bases from J, the junction contained 10 bases not matched to a gene. Only one heparinised blood draw was taken per donor, and its volume averaged around 110 mL. Expressed TCRB transcripts were sequenced after all isolated RNA was converted to cDNA. Libraries were prepared by immunoSEQ multiplex PCR; TCRdb keeps only in-frame clonotypes and omits some of them. The data hold about 210,000 clones, with 9.5% to 13% observed a single time. The TCR sequence derives from a man aged 18 to 35 in good health. The rearrangement links TRBV9 to TRBJ1-1, with 7 bases fitting TRBD1. Sequenced: central memory CD4+ T cells from blood. CDR3 DNA: TGTGCCAGCAGCGTTACAGGGACAGAATGGGCTGAAGCTTTCTTT. It codes for CASSVTGTEWAEAFF.